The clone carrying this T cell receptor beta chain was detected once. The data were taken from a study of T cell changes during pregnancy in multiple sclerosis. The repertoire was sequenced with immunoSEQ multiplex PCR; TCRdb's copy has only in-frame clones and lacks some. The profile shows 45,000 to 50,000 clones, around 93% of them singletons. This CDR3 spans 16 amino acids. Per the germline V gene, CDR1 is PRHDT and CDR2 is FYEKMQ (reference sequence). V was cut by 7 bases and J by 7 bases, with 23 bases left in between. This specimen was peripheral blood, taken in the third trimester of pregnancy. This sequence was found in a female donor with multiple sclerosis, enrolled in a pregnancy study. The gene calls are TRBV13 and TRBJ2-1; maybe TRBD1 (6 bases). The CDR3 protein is CASKKMGQGKGNEQFF. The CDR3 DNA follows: TGTGCCAGCAAAAAAATGGGGCAGGGGAAAGGAAATGAGCAGTTCTTC.